This entry concerns a single T cell receptor (beta chain). The data are from a study of blood T cell repertoires in COVID-19. The CDR3 runs 11 residues. Germline CDR1 SGHTA, CDR2 FQGNSA. Trimming cost V 9 bases and J 3 bases, with 8 bases left between them. The data were produced by immunoSEQ multiplex PCR, yet TCRdb's version contains in-frame clones alone and is incomplete. Altogether about 250,000 clones are present, 86% being singletons, with the ten largest covering around 1.6%. The sequence came from a woman aged 55-70 years who had recovered from COVID-19. The chain joins TRBV7-2 to TRBJ1-2; D call uncertain. Sequenced: peripheral blood. The CDR3 loop is CASKRDYGYTF. The CDR3 region has the DNA TGTGCCAGTAAACGGGACTATGGCTACACCTTC.